Listed below are T cell receptor beta chains from one sample, sequenced in a study of cytomegalovirus exposure and HLA in healthy donors. The protocol was immunoSEQ multiplex PCR, while the TCRdb copy is restricted to in-frame clones and leaves out a portion. The sample holds around 150,000 clones. Sample: PBMCs. These receptors originate from a man under 40 in good health and CMV-seronegative. Each CDR3 is given without its conserved first and last residue.

V: TRBV25-1
J: TRBJ2-1
CDR3: ASSEGGANFYHNEQF

V: TRBV27
J: TRBJ2-1
CDR3: ASSRGTEAYNEQF

V: TRBV30
J: TRBJ1-1
CDR3: AWSVRRTAIPGDTEAF

V: TRBV9
J: TRBJ2-1
CDR3: ASSVQTSVRIYEQF

V: TRBV6-1
J: TRBJ2-3
CDR3: ASSASGGADTQY

V: TRBV7-3
J: TRBJ2-5
CDR3: ASSRDRGWETQY

V: TRBV5-4
J: -
CDR3: ASSLGRTGYYEQY

V: TRBV5-1
J: TRBJ2-2
CDR3: ASSSRTGQELPANTGELF

V: TRBV4-2
J: TRBJ2-1
CDR3: ASSQEAGGPWNEQF

V: TRBV13
J: TRBJ1-1
CDR3: ASSLGQGNSEAF

V: TRBV19
J: TRBJ2-1
CDR3: ASSITVNGYNEQF

V: TRBV7-9
J: TRBJ2-7
CDR3: ASQIRQGHYEQY

V: TRBV5-1
J: TRBJ2-7
CDR3: ASIPGQGSREQY

V: TRBV30
J: TRBJ2-7
CDR3: AWSVGLAGGPRY

V: TRBV7-8
J: TRBJ1-2
CDR3: ASSAPGDITYGYT

V: TRBV6-5
J: TRBJ1-3
CDR3: ASSYLSSGNTIY

V: TRBV29-1
J: TRBJ2-7
CDR3: SVIISSYEQY

V: TRBV5-6
J: TRBJ1-2
CDR3: ASSPGQGYGYT

V: TRBV7-9
J: TRBJ1-2
CDR3: ASSSRGTQINYGYT

V: TRBV18
J: TRBJ2-1
CDR3: ASSRGRTSGSNEQF

V: TRBV19
J: TRBJ1-4
CDR3: ASSFPGQGNEKLF

V: TRBV7-9
J: TRBJ2-2
CDR3: ASRFGQGLAGELF

V: TRBV7-9
J: TRBJ1-2
CDR3: ASSLGDGRRVDGYT

V: TRBV4-3
J: TRBJ1-1
CDR3: ASSQGVGTGGHTEAF

V: TRBV7-8
J: TRBJ2-3
CDR3: ASSWEGNSRDTQY

V: TRBV11-3
J: TRBJ1-2
CDR3: ASSFGAGSLGHGYT

V: TRBV4-2
J: TRBJ2-3
CDR3: ASSHAQGTGYGDTQY

V: TRBV28
J: TRBJ1-3
CDR3: ASGRGSAVSGNTIY

V: TRBV5-1
J: TRBJ2-2
CDR3: ASSYLGTGGIGELF